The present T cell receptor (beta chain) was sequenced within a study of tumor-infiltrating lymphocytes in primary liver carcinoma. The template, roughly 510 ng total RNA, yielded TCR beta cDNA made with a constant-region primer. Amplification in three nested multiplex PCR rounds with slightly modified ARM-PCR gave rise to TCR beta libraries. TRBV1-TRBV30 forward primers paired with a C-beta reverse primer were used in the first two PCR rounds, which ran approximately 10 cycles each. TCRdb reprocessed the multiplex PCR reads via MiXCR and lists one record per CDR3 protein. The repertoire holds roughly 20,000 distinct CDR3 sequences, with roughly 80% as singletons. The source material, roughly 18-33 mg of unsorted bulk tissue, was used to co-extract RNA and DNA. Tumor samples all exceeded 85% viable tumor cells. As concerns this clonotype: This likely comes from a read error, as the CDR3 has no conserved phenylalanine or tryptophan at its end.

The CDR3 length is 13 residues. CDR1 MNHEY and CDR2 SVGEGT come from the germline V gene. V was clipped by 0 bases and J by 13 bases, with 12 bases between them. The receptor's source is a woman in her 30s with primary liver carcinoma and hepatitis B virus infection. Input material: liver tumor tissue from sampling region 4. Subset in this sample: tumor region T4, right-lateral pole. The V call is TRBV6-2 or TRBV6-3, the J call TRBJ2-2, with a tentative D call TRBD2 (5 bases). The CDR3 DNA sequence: TGTGCCAGCAGTTACTCGGAGACCGGAGGGCTGTTTTAT. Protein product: CASSYSETGGLFY.